What follows are 11 T cell receptor beta chains derived from one specimen sequenced in a study of T cells in Graves' hyperthyroidism and ophthalmopathy. It was RNA transcripts that yielded the amplified TCR beta CDR3 regions. When the TCR CDR3 underwent first-round RT-PCR, the HTBI primer set was used. TCRdb passed the multiplex PCR reads through MiXCR, listing each CDR3 protein once. Found here are about 200,000 distinct CDR3 sequences, less than 20% of them singletons; the top ten hold about 56%. Sequencing used blood. Source of these receptors: a woman aged 45-59 years with Graves' hyperthyroidism.

This clonotype was seen at least ten times. This sequence joins TRBV7-8 and TRBJ1-2; TRBD1 aligns across 7 bases. The CDR3 contains 14 residues. Germline lookup yields CDR1 SGHVS and CDR2 FQNEAQ. The ends lost 5 bases at V and 6 bases at J; junction bases unmatched: 9. The CDR3: CASSGGRGRDGYTF. The CDR3 coding sequence is TGTGCCAGCAGCGGCGGGAGGGGGCGCGATGGCTACACCTTC.

The rearrangement uses TRBV10-3 and TRBJ2-2; D might be TRBD1 (5 bases). Trimming shortened V by 3 bases and J by 6 bases, and 14 bases separated the two germline ends. Germline assignment: CDR1 ENHRY and CDR2 SYGVKD. The CDR3 runs 15 residues. The DNA of the CDR3 is TGTGCCATCAGTGATAGGGGCCGAGGAGCCGGGGAGCTGTTTTTT. Its translation is CAISDRGRGAGELFF.

The genes are TRBV28 and TRBJ1-5; tentatively, D is TRBD1 (5 bases). From germline, CDR1 is MDHEN and CDR2 SYDVKM. The CDR3 spans 15 residues. The V end was cut by 3 bases, the J end by 6 bases, with 15 bases between. CDR3 protein: CASSFGGGLGQPQHF. CDR3 bases: TGTGCCAGCAGTTTTGGCGGGGGTCTCGGTCAGCCCCAGCATTTT.

V usage is TRBV6-1 and J usage is TRBJ2-7; 7 bases map to TRBD1. In germline, CDR1 is MNHNS, CDR2 SASEGT. The CDR3 extends over 14 amino acids. With 1 base clipped from V and 3 bases from J, the junction kept 3 bases outside the gene matches. This CDR3 is CASSEVGTVYEQYF. DNA for the CDR3: TGTGCCAGCAGTGAAGTCGGGACAGTCTACGAGCAGTACTTC.

This clonotype was seen repeatedly, ten times or more. This chain uses TRBV2 with TRBJ1-4; D gene unclear. The CDR3 consists of 11 residues. Deletions cut 2 bases from V and 10 bases from J, with 5 bases between. Germline V gene data show CDR1 as SNHLY and CDR2 as FYNNEI. CDR3 loop: CASSESGKLFF. The CDR3 nucleotides read TGTGCCAGCAGTGAATCAGGAAAACTGTTTTTT.

The chain uses TRBV29-1 and TRBJ2-2; D unclear. Germline values: CDR1 SQVTM, CDR2 ANQGSEA. The CDR3 consists of 14 residues. Trimming stripped 4 bases from V and 1 base from J, with 10 bases between. The CDR3 sequence: CSVGTRMNTGELFF. The DNA for the CDR3 is TGCAGCGTTGGGACCAGGATGAACACCGGGGAGCTGTTTTTT.

This clonotype was observed many times. V is TRBV5-1 and J is TRBJ2-3, with 7 positions matching TRBD2. V lost 7 bases and J lost 4; bases outside the gene matches: 6. Germline values: CDR1 SGHRS, CDR2 YFSETQ. CDR3 length: 13 residues. DNA of the CDR3: TGCGCCAGCGCGGGAGTGTTGGCAGATACGCAGTATTTT. It specifies CASAGVLADTQYF.

This clonotype was picked up many times. The rearrangement joins TRBV28 to TRBJ2-7, with 7 bases matching TRBD2. This CDR3 is 16 amino acids long. Germline trimming cut 4 bases from V and 0 bases from J; bases unmatched to any gene: 9. CDR1 and CDR2 (germline): MDHEN, SYDVKM. The CDR3 is CASSSPWAGDSYEQYF. The DNA of the CDR3 is TGTGCCAGCAGTTCCCCTTGGGCGGGAGACTCCTACGAGCAGTACTTC. Together with reference TRBV28 and TRBJ2-7, the CDR3 gives the full variable domain: DVKVTQSSRYLVKRTGEKVFLECVQDMDHENMFWYRQDPGLGLRLIYFSYDVKMKEKGDIPEGYSVSREKKERFSLILESASTNQTSMYLCASSSPWAGDSYEQYFGPGTRLTVT.

This clonotype was counted a single time. The missing conserved phenylalanine or tryptophan at the end of this CDR3 makes a read error likely. J is TRBJ2-2 and V is TRBV7-2; D is undetermined. The V gene's germline CDR1 is SGHTA and CDR2 FQGNSA. V lost 6 bases to trimming and J lost 6 bases, with 11 bases between them. The length of the CDR3 is 13 residues. CDR3 coding DNA: TGTGCCAGCAGTAAAAGCCGGGCCGGGGAGCTGTTTCTT. Its translation: CASSKSRAGELFL.

This clonotype was observed many times. The rearrangement uses TRBV6-1 and TRBJ2-3; 12 bases match TRBD2. V dropped 6 bases and J dropped 4; count of bases not matched to a gene: 8. This CDR3 has 16 amino acids. Germline loops: CDR1 MNHNS, CDR2 SASEGT. The CDR3 protein is CASRATSGSSADTQYF. CDR3 DNA sequence: TGTGCCAGCAGAGCGACTAGCGGGAGTTCGGCAGATACGCAGTATTTT.

This clonotype was counted many times. The chain uses TRBV7-2 and TRBJ2-2; TRBD2 agrees at 13 bases. The junction had 12 bases not matched to a gene; V was cut back by 4 bases and J by 7 bases. The germline V gene has CDR1 SGHTA and CDR2 FQGNSA. The CDR3 is 18 residues long. CDR3 sequence: CASSSPQGLAGWGGELFF. In DNA, the CDR3 is TGTGCCAGCAGCTCCCCGCAGGGACTAGCGGGATGGGGCGGGGAGCTGTTTTTT.